This T cell receptor beta chain was sequenced in a study of CD8+ T cells in alopecia areata. Study-level background: Those patients who were treated received oral tofacitinib, which was given at 5 to 10 mg twice daily for moderate-to-severe alopecia areata.

About this clone itself: Its antigen is as yet unknown.

cDNA serving as the sequencing template came from extracted, reverse transcribed RNA. Data came from immunoSEQ multiplex PCR; TCRdb stores just in-frame clones and leaves some out. The sample has 140,000 to 150,000 clones, around three fifths seen once. V lost 1 base to trimming and J lost 8 bases, with 12 bases between them. CDR1 and CDR2 from the germline V gene are SEHNR and FQNEAQ (reference sequence). The CDR3 has 14 residues. The researchers isolated CD4+ and CD8+ T cells from PBMCs by sorting. General study findings and limits: Affected scalp, especially in alopecia totalis/universalis, had a higher clonality than normal scalp did.

The genes are TRBV7-9 and TRBJ2-4, with TRBD2 as a possible D gene (6 bases). This sequence originates from a human donor with alopecia areata. Sequences were derived from CD4+ T cells sorted from blood, sampled at week 0. The CDR3 sequence: CASSLGSGGDIQYF. The CDR3, as DNA: TGTGCCAGCAGCTTAGGATCAGGAGGGGACATTCAGTACTTC.